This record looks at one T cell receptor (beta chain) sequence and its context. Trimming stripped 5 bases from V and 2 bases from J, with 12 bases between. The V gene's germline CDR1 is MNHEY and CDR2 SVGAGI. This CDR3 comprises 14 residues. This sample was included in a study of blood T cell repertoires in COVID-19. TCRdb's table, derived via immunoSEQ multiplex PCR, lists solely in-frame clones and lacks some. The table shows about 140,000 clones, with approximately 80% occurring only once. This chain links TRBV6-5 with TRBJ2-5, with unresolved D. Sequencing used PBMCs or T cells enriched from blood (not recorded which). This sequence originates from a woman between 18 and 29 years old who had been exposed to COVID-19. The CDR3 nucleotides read TGTGCCAGCAGTCCGACATGGCAGCAAGAGACCCAGTACTTC. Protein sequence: CASSPTWQQETQYF.